The 17 T cell receptor beta chains reported below all come from one sample, sequenced in a study of T cells after posttransplantation cyclophosphamide. Control samples came 1 year after myeloablative marrow transplants with methotrexate plus calcineurin inhibitor. This table comes from immunoSEQ multiplex PCR, and its TCRdb copy is limited to in-frame clones, with some not included. Among about 14,000 clones listed, approximately 88% were seen once. The sample in question was PBMCs, obtained less than 400 days after allogeneic stem cell transplant with calcineurin inhibitor and methotrexate. These receptors came from a young adult male patient who received an allogeneic stem cell transplant from a related donor, was CMV-positive, and had no GVHD. Some T cells may be graft donor cells.

V gene TRBV28 combines with J gene TRBJ1-1; possible D gene TRBD1, 6 bases. Germline loops: CDR1 MDHEN, CDR2 SYDVKM. The length of the CDR3 is 15 residues. Deletions cut 8 bases from V and 4 bases from J, with 20 bases between. CDR3 region: CASEGGRRGGTEAFF. CDR3 DNA: TGTGCCAGCGAGGGGGGGCGACGCGGGGGCACTGAAGCTTTCTTT.

The genes are TRBV27 and TRBJ2-7, with 10 bases lining up with TRBD1. Germline trimming cut 3 bases from V and 2 bases from J; bases unmatched to any gene: 4. This CDR3 is 15 amino acids long. Germline loops: CDR1 MNHEY, CDR2 SMNVEV (reference sequence). The chain's CDR3 is CASSFRDRGPYEQYF. The CDR3 DNA follows: TGTGCCAGCAGTTTCCGGGACAGGGGCCCCTACGAGCAGTACTTC.

The chain couples TRBV30 to TRBJ2-7; D perhaps matches TRBD2 (5 bases). Germline CDR1 is GTSNPN and CDR2 is SVGIG (reference sequence). The CDR3 extends over 15 amino acids. The germline V and J ends were trimmed by 2 bases and 2 bases, with 16 bases remaining between them. The CDR3 bases are TGTGCCTGGAGTACCCGCCGGACTGGCCCCTACGAGCAGTACTTC. It yields the protein CAWSTRRTGPYEQYF.

This clone was picked up one time. V usage is TRBV6-1 and J usage is TRBJ1-2, with D tentatively TRBD1 (6 bases). The V gene's germline CDR1 is MNHNS and CDR2 SASEGT. Trimming pared 3 bases from V and 0 bases from J, leaving 17 bases between. This CDR3 has 17 amino acids. The CDR3 bases are TGTGCCAGCAGTGACATAGGAGGAGCAGGGGCTAACTATGGCTACACCTTC. The encoded protein is CASSDIGGAGANYGYTF.

The V call is TRBV28, the J call TRBJ1-5; D remains ambiguous. CDR1 is MDHEN, CDR2 SYDVKM, per germline. The V end was cut by 2 bases, the J end by 5 bases, with 4 bases between. The CDR3 covers 12 residues. DNA for the CDR3: TGTGCCAGCAGTTTACCCGATCAGCCCCAGCATTTT. Translated: CASSLPDQPQHF.

This chain uses TRBV11-2 with TRBJ2-7, with D maybe TRBD1 (6 bases). Germline V CDR1 and CDR2: SGHAT, FQNNGV. V dropped 3 bases and J dropped 3 bases, with 9 bases sitting between them. The CDR3 contains 13 residues. CDR3 protein: CASSLGRGYEQYF. Here the CDR3 DNA reads TGTGCCAGCAGCTTGGGCAGGGGCTACGAGCAGTACTTC.

The rearrangement links TRBV7-2 to TRBJ1-2; unclear D gene. Germline-derived CDR1 and CDR2 are SGHTA and FQGNSA. V lost 2 bases, J lost 4 bases, and 5 bases lay in between. The length of the CDR3 is 12 residues. The CDR3 spells CASSLYSYGYTF. CDR3 coding DNA: TGTGCCAGCAGCTTATACAGCTATGGCTACACCTTC.

This chain joins TRBV7-3 and TRBJ2-1; D gene unclear. Germline CDR1 is SGHTA and CDR2 is FQGTGA. V was pared by 4 bases and J by 5 bases, with 9 bases between. The CDR3 runs 13 residues. CDR3 loop: CASSSSRNNEQFF. DNA for the CDR3: TGTGCCAGCAGCTCCTCCAGGAACAATGAGCAGTTCTTC.

The gene calls are TRBV30 and TRBJ1-1, with D possibly matching TRBD1 (6 bases). CDR3 size: 16 residues. Germline V gene lookup returns CDR1 GTSNPN and CDR2 SVGIG (reference sequence). V lost 6 bases and J lost 1, with 21 bases in between. The CDR3 nucleotides read TGTGCCTGCCGACAACAGGGCCCCCTGCGGAACACTGAAGCTTTCTTT. Its translation: CACRQQGPLRNTEAFF.

The V call is TRBV7-9, the J call TRBJ2-1; 8 bases agree with TRBD2. Germline V lookup: CDR1 SEHNR, CDR2 FQNEAQ (reference sequence). The CDR3 sequence is 15 residues long. The trim removed 2 bases at V and 7 bases at J, leaving 7 bases unmatched. CDR3 protein: CASSLFEAGVNEQFF. CDR3 DNA sequence: TGTGCCAGCAGCTTATTCGAAGCGGGAGTAAATGAGCAGTTCTTC.

This chain links TRBV19 with TRBJ1-2, with D possibly TRBD1 on 6 matching bases. CDR1 and CDR2 (germline): LNHDA, SQIVND (reference sequence). The CDR3 length is 13 residues. The V gene lost 7 bases and the J gene lost 1 base, with 10 bases spanning the gap. The CDR3 sequence: CASKGTLNYGYTF. The CDR3 nucleotides read TGTGCCAGTAAGGGGACACTTAACTATGGCTACACCTTC.

This chain connects TRBV10-3 to TRBJ2-1; D might be TRBD1 (6 bases). Germline CDR1 reads ENHRY; CDR2 reads SYGVKD. The CDR3 is 16 amino acids. V lost 0 bases to trimming and J lost 9 bases, with 18 bases between them. The CDR3 region has the DNA TGTGCCATCAGTGAGTCGTCGGGACAAGGACCCAGTGAGCAGTTCTTC. Its protein is CAISESSGQGPSEQFF.

The chain has TRBV29-1 and TRBJ1-3, with D tentatively TRBD1 (6 bases). The V gene's germline CDR1 is SQVTM and CDR2 ANQGSEA. V was shortened by 7 bases and J by 0 bases, with 13 bases between the two germline ends. The CDR3 is 14 amino acids. The CDR3 reads CSGSDRSSGNTIYF. The CDR3 nucleotides are TGCAGCGGAAGTGACAGGAGCTCTGGAAACACCATATATTTT.

The chain joins TRBV19 to TRBJ2-1, with TRBD2 matching 8 bases. J was trimmed by 4 bases and V by 7 bases; bases with no gene match: 9. Germline assignment: CDR1 LNHDA and CDR2 SQIVND (reference sequence). The CDR3 contains 15 residues. DNA for the CDR3: TGTGCCAGTACCACGGCCAGCGGGAGATACAATGAGCAGTTCTTC. This translates into CASTTASGRYNEQFF.

By frequency in the sample, this clone is medium-sized. The rearrangement uses TRBV9 and TRBJ2-5; TRBD1 matches at 10 bases. The CDR3 extends over 15 amino acids. Germline CDR1 SGDLS, CDR2 YYNGEE. The ends lost 0 bases at V and 4 bases at J; junction bases unmatched: 3. The CDR3 DNA reads as TGTGCCAGCAGCGTAGGGACAGGGGGTGGAGAGACCCAGTACTTC. Its protein is CASSVGTGGGETQYF.

A remark on this clone: The likely explanation is a read error, given a far larger clone one base away. The J gene is TRBJ2-7, the V gene TRBV5-8, with unresolved D. The CDR3 sequence is 14 residues long. Germline loops: CDR1 SGHTS, CDR2 YDEGEE. In nucleotides, the CDR3 is TGTGCCAGCAGCTTGGGAAGGAGCTCCTACGAGCGGTACTTC. Amino acid sequence: CASSLGRSSYERYF.

This clone was detected only a few times. The V call is TRBV5-8, the J call TRBJ1-6; D is uncertain. Trimming stripped 4 bases from V and 7 bases from J, with 21 bases between. The length of the CDR3 is 17 residues. Looked up from germline, CDR1 is SGHTS and CDR2 is YDEGEE. CDR3 in amino acids: CASSRGIEGPWNSPLHF. The CDR3 DNA is TGTGCCAGCAGCCGAGGAATAGAGGGCCCTTGGAATTCACCCCTCCACTTT.